A single sample is the source of the 20 T cell receptor beta chains below, sequenced in a study of OX40 agonist ivuxolimab in advanced cancers. Library preparation used the immunoSEQ multiplex PCR assay. TCRdb obtained this table from immuneACCESS and retained in-frame rearrangements with V and J assigned. These tables miss some clones; where compared with another copy, unresolved V genes account for less than half of the shortfall, and the remainder is unexplained. This sample is represented by about 25,000 clones; roughly three quarters of them were singletons. The ten largest make up around a third of the sample. This material consisted of CD4+ or CD8+ T cells sorted from blood, taken in a trial of the OX40 agonist ivuxolimab. These receptors were taken from an adult with an advanced solid tumor such as melanoma, head and neck, liver or kidney cancer.

The chain joins TRBV11-2 to TRBJ1-3, with D possibly matching TRBD1 (5 bases). The CDR3 is made up of 14 amino acids. V lost 5 bases and J lost 0, with 8 bases in between. Looked up from germline, CDR1 is SGHAT and CDR2 is FQNNGV. In DNA form, the CDR3 reads TGTGCCAGCAGCCTACAGGTCTCTGGAAACACCATATATTTT. Encoded protein: CASSLQVSGNTIYF.

This clone was recorded only once. The chain links TRBV27 to TRBJ1-1; no reliable D call. This CDR3 spans 14 amino acids. The V end was cut by 0 bases, the J end by 0 bases, with 5 bases between. Germline V gene sequence: CDR1 MNHEY, CDR2 SMNVEV (reference sequence). Here the CDR3 reads CASSLSPVNTEAFF. The CDR3 coding sequence is TGTGCCAGCAGTTTATCCCCGGTGAACACTGAAGCTTTCTTT.

The V gene is TRBV6-1, the J gene TRBJ2-7; 8 bases align to TRBD2. The junction had 8 bases not matched to a gene; V was cut back by 5 bases and J by 2 bases. This CDR3 is 15 amino acids long. In germline, CDR1 is MNHNS, CDR2 SASEGT. CDR3 sequence (DNA): TGTGCCAGCAGTCCGATACTAGCGGAGACCTACGAGCAGTACTTC. This gives the protein CASSPILAETYEQYF.

Of note for this clone: One junction end does not reproduce the germline sequence, and a read error may be involved. The V gene is TRBV5-8, the J gene TRBJ2-7; D uncertain. Germline assignment: CDR1 SGHTS and CDR2 YDEGEE. CDR3 length equals 14 residues. CDR3 sequence reads: CASSQATDFYEQYF. In DNA form, the CDR3 reads TGCGCCAGCAGCCAAGCGACGGATTTTTACGAGCAGTACTTC.

CDR3 region: CASGYYGSVVYEQYF. CDR3 sequence (DNA): TGTGCTAGTGGTTATTATGGGAGTGTCGTGTACGAGCAGTACTTC. The V gene is TRBV12-5, the J gene TRBJ2-7; weak D call: TRBD2 (5 bases). Trimming stripped 4 bases from V and 4 bases from J, with 17 bases between. The germline CDR1 and CDR2 sequences are LGHNT and FRNRAP. CDR3 size: 15 residues.

This clone was seen a few times. The chain has TRBV2 and TRBJ1-1; D may be TRBD1 (6 bases). V was trimmed by 6 bases and J by 0 bases, leaving 20 bases between them. CDR1 and CDR2 from the germline V gene are SNHLY and FYNNEI. This CDR3 has 17 amino acids. The CDR3 is CASSLRSQGTMNTEAFF. The CDR3 nucleotides read TGTGCCAGCAGCCTTCGATCCCAGGGGACAATGAACACTGAAGCTTTCTTT.

The chain is built from TRBV19 and TRBJ1-4, with D perhaps matching TRBD1 (5 bases). V lost 7 bases and J 8 bases, leaving 23 bases between the germline ends. This CDR3 is 16 amino acids long. Germline V gene sequence: CDR1 LNHDA, CDR2 SQIVND (reference sequence). The CDR3 DNA reads TGTGCCAGTACTCCCGGGCCGAGGGGCGGCTTGGAAAAACTGTTTTTT. It specifies CASTPGPRGGLEKLFF.

The rearrangement joins TRBV6-5 to TRBJ2-7; a possible D gene is TRBD1 (5 bases). The CDR3 consists of 15 residues. Deletions cut 0 bases from V and 2 bases from J, with 11 bases between. Germline V lookup: CDR1 MNHEY, CDR2 SVGAGI. The CDR3 loop is CASSYSDQGPYEQYF. The CDR3 nucleotides read TGTGCCAGCAGTTACTCGGACCAGGGCCCCTACGAGCAGTACTTC.

This rearrangement joins TRBV25-1 to TRBJ2-1; TRBD2 agrees at 8 bases. Germline V lookup: CDR1 MGHDK, CDR2 SYGVNS. V lost 6 bases to trimming and J lost 8 bases; unmatched junction nucleotides: 9. This CDR3 spans 14 amino acids. This chain's CDR3 is CASSRGLEIDEQFF. CDR3 nucleotides: TGTGCCAGCAGCCGGGGACTAGAGATCGATGAGCAGTTCTTC. The full variable domain, completed using reference TRBV25-1 and TRBJ2-1, is EADIYQTPRYLVIGTGKKITLECSQTMGHDKMYWYQQDPGMELHLIHYSYGVNSTEKGDLSSESTVSRIRTEHFPLTLESARPSHTSQYLCASSRGLEIDEQFFGPGTRLTVL.

The chain combines TRBV11-3 with TRBJ2-2; D unresolved. The CDR3 is made up of 14 amino acids. Germline CDR1 SGHNT, CDR2 YENEEA. The V gene lost 4 bases and the J gene lost 3 bases, with 9 bases spanning the gap. The DNA for the CDR3 is TGTGCCAGCAGCTCGTATAAAGACACCGGGGAGCTGTTTTTT. It codes for CASSSYKDTGELFF.

The chain joins TRBV2 to TRBJ1-1, with TRBD1 identical over 8 bases. The V gene's germline CDR1 is SNHLY and CDR2 FYNNEI. The CDR3 loop spans 17 amino acids. J lost 2 bases, V lost 7 bases, and 15 bases had no gene match. CDR3 protein: CASTRRSQGAKNTEAFF. The CDR3 DNA is TGTGCCAGCACCCGAAGGTCCCAGGGGGCGAAAAACACTGAAGCTTTCTTT.

The chain is built from TRBV28 and TRBJ2-7; 8 positions agree with TRBD2. The CDR3 has 14 residues. The ends lost 8 bases at V and 2 bases at J; junction bases unmatched: 8. From germline, CDR1 is MDHEN and CDR2 SYDVKM. The CDR3 is CASASGGGAYEQYF. The CDR3 DNA reads TGTGCCAGCGCTTCCGGGGGGGGAGCCTACGAGCAGTACTTC.

This clone was counted between two and nine times. At one of its ends the junction is not consistent with the germline gene, which may arise from a read error. The chain has TRBV7-7 and TRBJ2-5; tentative D call: TRBD2 (5 bases). The CDR3 runs 13 residues. Germline V CDR1 and CDR2: SSHAT, FNYEAQ (reference sequence). In nucleotides, the CDR3 is TGTGCTAGCAGCCGGTCGAGAGGGGAGACCCAGTACTTC. Translated: CASSRSRGETQYF.

This sequence joins TRBV9 and TRBJ1-1; 8 bases are shared with TRBD1. The V gene end was trimmed by 0 bases and the J gene end by 4 bases; junction bases not matched to a gene: 20. Germline V gives CDR1 SGDLS, CDR2 YYNGEE. The CDR3 has 20 amino acids. The CDR3 here is CASSVGLRREQGDSGTEAFF. CDR3 nucleotides: TGTGCCAGCAGCGTAGGTTTAAGGAGGGAACAGGGGGATAGTGGCACTGAAGCTTTCTTT.

The genes are TRBV10-3 and TRBJ1-6; D is undetermined. Germline V gives CDR1 ENHRY, CDR2 SYGVKD. V was clipped by 3 bases and J by 7 bases, with 7 bases between them. The CDR3 covers 13 residues. For the CDR3, the DNA is TGTGCCATCAGTGACAACGGAAATTCACCCCTCCACTTT. This sequence encodes CAISDNGNSPLHF.

J is TRBJ1-6 and V is TRBV6-5; 10 bases align to TRBD1. The CDR3 has 15 residues. Trimming removed 6 bases from V and 10 bases from J; junction bases left unmatched: 9. Germline V CDR1 and CDR2: MNHEY, SVGAGI. CDR3 sequence (DNA): TGTGCCAGCAGAAAGGGACAGGGGCGAGGATCACCCCTCCACTTT. Translation: CASRKGQGRGSPLHF.

The chain employs TRBV11-2 and TRBJ1-4, with 7 bases matching TRBD1. The CDR3 length is 15 residues. Trimming cost V 5 bases and J 8 bases; bases outside gene matches: 11. Germline CDR1 and CDR2: SGHAT and FQNNGV. CDR3 DNA sequence: TGTGCCAGCAGCGGCGCAGGGGGTTCAGGGGAAAAACTGTTTTTT. Encoded protein: CASSGAGGSGEKLFF.

The chain links TRBV9 to TRBJ2-7; 8 positions match TRBD2. CDR1 is SGDLS and CDR2 is YYNGEE in the germline V gene. V dropped 0 bases and J dropped 4; count of bases not matched to a gene: 12. CDR3 size: 17 residues. CDR3 coding DNA: TGTGCCAGCAGCGTAGCTACGGGGGGGAGCTCCTCTTACGAGCAGTACTTC. As protein: CASSVATGGSSSYEQYF.

The rearrangement joins TRBV9 to TRBJ2-1, with TRBD2 identical over 7 bases. The germline CDR1 and CDR2 sequences are SGDLS and YYNGEE. The CDR3 runs 14 residues. V lost 7 bases and J lost 4; bases outside the gene matches: 8. CDR3 DNA: TGTGCCAGCTCTGGGCGGGAGTCGTACAATGAGCAGTTCTTC. It specifies CASSGRESYNEQFF. The entire variable domain, with the rest obtained from reference TRBV9 and TRBJ2-1, is as follows: DSGVTQTPKHLITATGQRVTLRCSPRSGDLSVYWYQQSLDQGLQFLIQYYNGEERAKGNILERFSAQQFPDLHSELNLSSLELGDSALYFCASSGRESYNEQFFGPGTRLTVL.

CDR3 sequence (DNA): TGTGCCAGCAGTGCCCCGGGGGCGGAAGCTTTCTTT. Residues: CASSAPGAEAFF. The chain employs TRBV9 and TRBJ1-1; a possible D gene is TRBD1 (6 bases). Per the germline V gene, CDR1 is SGDLS and CDR2 is YYNGEE. Between the trimmed V and J ends, which lost 5 bases and 8 bases, there was a span of 13 bases. CDR3 size: 12 residues.